This TCR beta chain was identified in a study of blood T cell repertoires in COVID-19. As for the study in general: Acute and convalescent COVID-19 samples came from the United States, Italy and Spain. Nucleic acid was either cDNA or gDNA, and it came from T cells, B-cell-depleted T cells, or PBMCs.

Original methodology: How many nucleated cells were present was estimated from reference gene primer amplification. Profiling relied on immunoSEQ multiplex PCR, and the TCRdb table lists in-frame clones only, not all of them. V, J and clone size reflect that table, while D and trimming were determined from the DNA. Found here are about 69,000 clones, roughly 89% of them singletons; the top ten hold 4.5% to 5%. The CDR3 runs 14 residues. Germline assignment: CDR1 MNHEY and CDR2 SMNVEV (reference sequence). Trimming pared 3 bases from V and 4 bases from J, leaving 13 bases between. Sequencing used peripheral blood. This chain joins TRBV27 and TRBJ2-7; weak D call: TRBD1 (6 bases). The TCR originated in a woman aged 45-65 years with active COVID-19. CDR3 amino acids: CASSLGPTGYEQYF. In nucleotides, the CDR3 is TGTGCCAGCAGTTTGGGGCCCACAGGGTACGAGCAGTACTTC.